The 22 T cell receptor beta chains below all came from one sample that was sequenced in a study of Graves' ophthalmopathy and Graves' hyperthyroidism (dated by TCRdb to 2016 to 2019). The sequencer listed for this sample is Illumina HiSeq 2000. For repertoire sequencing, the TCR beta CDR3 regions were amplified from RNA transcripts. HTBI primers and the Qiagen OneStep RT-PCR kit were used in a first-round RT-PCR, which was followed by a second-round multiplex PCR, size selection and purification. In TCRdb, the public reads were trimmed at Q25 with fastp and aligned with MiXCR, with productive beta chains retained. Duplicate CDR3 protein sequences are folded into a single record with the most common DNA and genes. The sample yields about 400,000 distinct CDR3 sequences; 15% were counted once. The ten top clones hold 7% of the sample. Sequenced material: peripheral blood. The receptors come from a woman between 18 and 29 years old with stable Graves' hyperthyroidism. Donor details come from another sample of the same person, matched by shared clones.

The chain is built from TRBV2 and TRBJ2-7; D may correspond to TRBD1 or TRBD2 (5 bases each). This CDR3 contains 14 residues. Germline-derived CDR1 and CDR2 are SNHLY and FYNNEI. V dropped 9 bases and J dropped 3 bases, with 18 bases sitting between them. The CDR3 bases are TGTGCCAGGGGGCACCGGGACCGATTCTACGAGCAGTACTTC. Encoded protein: CARGHRDRFYEQYF.

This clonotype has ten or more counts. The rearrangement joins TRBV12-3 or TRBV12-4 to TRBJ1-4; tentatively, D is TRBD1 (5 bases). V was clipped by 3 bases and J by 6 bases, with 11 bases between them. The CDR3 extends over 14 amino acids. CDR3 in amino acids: CASSFRDPDEKLFF. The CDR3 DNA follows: TGTGCCAGCAGTTTCCGGGACCCCGATGAAAAACTGTTTTTT.

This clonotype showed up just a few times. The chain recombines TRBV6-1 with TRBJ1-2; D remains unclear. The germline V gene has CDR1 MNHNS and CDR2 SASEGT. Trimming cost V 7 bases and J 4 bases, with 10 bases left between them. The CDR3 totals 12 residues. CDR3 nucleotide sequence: TGTGCCAGCACTGCCGCGGGCTATGGCTACACCTTC. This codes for CASTAAGYGYTF.

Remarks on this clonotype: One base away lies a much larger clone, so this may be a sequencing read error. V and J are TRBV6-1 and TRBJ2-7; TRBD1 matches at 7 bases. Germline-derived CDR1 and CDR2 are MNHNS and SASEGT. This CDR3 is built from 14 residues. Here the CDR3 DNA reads TGTGCCAGCAGGACTCAGGGGGTTCCCTACGAGCAGTGCTTC. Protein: CASRTQGVPYEQCF.

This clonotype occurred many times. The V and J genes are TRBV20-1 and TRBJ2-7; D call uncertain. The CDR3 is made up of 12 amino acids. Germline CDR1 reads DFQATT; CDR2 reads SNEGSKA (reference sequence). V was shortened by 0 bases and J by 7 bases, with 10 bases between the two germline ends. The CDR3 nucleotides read TGCAGTGCTAGAGACGGCTCTCGGGAGCAGTACTTC. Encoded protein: CSARDGSREQYF.

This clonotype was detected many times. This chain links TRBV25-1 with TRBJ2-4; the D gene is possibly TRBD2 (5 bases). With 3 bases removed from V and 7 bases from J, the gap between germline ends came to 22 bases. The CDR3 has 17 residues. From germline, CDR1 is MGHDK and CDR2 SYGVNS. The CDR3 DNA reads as TGTGCCAGCAGTGACGGGATCGGGAAGGGAATTACTAACATTCAGTACTTC. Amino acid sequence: CASSDGIGKGITNIQYF.

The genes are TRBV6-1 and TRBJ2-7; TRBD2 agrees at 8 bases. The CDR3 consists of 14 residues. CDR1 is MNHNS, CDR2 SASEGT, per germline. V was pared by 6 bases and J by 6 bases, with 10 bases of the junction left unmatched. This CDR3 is CASRPSGGLTEQYF. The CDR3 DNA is TGTGCCAGCAGACCCTCGGGAGGGCTCACCGAGCAGTACTTC.

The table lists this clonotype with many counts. The CDR3 protein is CSARQSNSYGYTF. The CDR3, as DNA: TGCAGTGCTAGACAGAGCAATAGTTATGGCTACACCTTC. The chain recombines TRBV20-1 with TRBJ1-2, with D unresolved. Germline assignment: CDR1 DFQATT and CDR2 SNEGSKA (reference sequence). The CDR3 has 13 residues. Trimming removed 2 bases from V and 5 bases from J, with 12 bases in between.

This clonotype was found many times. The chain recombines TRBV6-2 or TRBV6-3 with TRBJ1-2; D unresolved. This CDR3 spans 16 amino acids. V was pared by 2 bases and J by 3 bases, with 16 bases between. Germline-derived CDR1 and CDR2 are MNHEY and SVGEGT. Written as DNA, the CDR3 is TGTGCCAGCAGTTACATCAAAGTCACTTTGGACTATGGCTACACCTTC. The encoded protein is CASSYIKVTLDYGYTF.

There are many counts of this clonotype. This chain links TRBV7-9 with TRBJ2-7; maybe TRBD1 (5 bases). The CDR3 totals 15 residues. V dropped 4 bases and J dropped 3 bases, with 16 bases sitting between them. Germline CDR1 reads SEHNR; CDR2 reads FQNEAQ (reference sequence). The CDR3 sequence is CASSYPDNLLYEQYF. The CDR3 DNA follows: TGTGCCAGCAGCTACCCGGACAATCTACTCTACGAGCAGTACTTC.

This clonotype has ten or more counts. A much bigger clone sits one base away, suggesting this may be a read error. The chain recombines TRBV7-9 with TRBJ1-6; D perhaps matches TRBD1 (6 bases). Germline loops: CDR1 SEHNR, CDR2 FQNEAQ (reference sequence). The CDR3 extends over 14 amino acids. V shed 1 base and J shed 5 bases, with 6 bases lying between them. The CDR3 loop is CASSLGQDNSPLHF. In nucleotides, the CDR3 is TGTGCCAGCAGCTTAGGACAGGATAATTCACCCCTCCACTTT.

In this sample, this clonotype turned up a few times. The CDR3 coding sequence is TGCGCCAGCAGCCGATATCCGTGGACCGAAGAGACCCAGTACTTC. Protein product: CASSRYPWTEETQYF. The rearrangement links TRBV5-1 to TRBJ2-5, with D unclear. Germline V gene data show CDR1 as SGHRS and CDR2 as YFSETQ. This CDR3 region has 15 residues. The germline V and J ends were trimmed by 4 bases and 3 bases, with 16 bases remaining between them.

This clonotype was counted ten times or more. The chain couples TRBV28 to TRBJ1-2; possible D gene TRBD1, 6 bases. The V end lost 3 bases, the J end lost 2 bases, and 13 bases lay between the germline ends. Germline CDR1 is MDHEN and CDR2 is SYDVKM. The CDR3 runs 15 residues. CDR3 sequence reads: CASSLGQGRNYGYTF. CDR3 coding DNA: TGTGCCAGCAGTTTGGGCCAGGGGAGGAACTATGGCTACACCTTC.

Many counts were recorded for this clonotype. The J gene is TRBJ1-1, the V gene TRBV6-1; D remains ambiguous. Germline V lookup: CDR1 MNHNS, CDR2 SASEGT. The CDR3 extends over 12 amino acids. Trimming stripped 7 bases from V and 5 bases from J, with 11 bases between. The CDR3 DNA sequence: TGTGCCAGCATCTCCGGCAGAACTGAAGCTTTCTTT. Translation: CASISGRTEAFF.

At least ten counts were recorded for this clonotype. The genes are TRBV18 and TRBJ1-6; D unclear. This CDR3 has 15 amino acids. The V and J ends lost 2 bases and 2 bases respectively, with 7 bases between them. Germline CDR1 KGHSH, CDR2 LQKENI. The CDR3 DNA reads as TGTGCCAGCTCACCAGAACGGACCTATAATTCACCCCTCCACTTT. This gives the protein CASSPERTYNSPLHF.

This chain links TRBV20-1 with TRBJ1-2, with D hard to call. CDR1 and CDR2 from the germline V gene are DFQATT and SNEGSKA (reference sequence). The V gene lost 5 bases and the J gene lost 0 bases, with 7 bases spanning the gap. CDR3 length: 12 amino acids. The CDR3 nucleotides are TGCAGTGCTCCATCCGCTAACTATGGCTACACCTTC. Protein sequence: CSAPSANYGYTF.

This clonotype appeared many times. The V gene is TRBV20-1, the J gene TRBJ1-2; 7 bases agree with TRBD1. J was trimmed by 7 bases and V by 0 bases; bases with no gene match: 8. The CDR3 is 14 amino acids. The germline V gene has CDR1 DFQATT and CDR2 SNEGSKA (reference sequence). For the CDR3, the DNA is TGCAGTGCTAGAGATCAGCAGGGGGGTGGTGGCTACACCTTC. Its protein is CSARDQQGGGGYTF.

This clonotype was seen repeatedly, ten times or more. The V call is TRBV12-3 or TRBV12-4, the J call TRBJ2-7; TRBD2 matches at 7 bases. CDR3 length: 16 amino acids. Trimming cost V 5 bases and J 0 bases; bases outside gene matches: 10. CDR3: CASSRRGTTYSYEQYF. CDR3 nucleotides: TGTGCCAGCAGTCGCAGAGGGACTACCTACTCCTACGAGCAGTACTTC.

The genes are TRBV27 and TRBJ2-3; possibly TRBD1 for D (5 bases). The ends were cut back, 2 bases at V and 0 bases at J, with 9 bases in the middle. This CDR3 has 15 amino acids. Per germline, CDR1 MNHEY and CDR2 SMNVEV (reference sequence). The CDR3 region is CASSLRAGSTDTQYF. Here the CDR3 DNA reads TGTGCCAGCAGTTTACGGGCAGGGAGCACAGATACGCAGTATTTT.

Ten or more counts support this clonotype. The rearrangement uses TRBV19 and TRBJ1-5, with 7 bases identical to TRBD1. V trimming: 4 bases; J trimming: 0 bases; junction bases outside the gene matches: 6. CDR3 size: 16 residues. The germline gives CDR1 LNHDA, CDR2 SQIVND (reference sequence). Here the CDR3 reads CASSRETGISNQPQHF. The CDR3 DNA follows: TGTGCCAGTAGTAGAGAGACAGGGATTAGCAATCAGCCCCAGCATTTT.

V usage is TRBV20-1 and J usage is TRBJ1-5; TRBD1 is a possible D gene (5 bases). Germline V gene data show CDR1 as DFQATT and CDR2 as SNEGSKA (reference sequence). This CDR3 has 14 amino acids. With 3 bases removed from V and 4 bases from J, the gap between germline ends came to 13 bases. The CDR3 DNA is TGCAGTGCTAGCGTGGGGCCCCTAAATCAGCCCCAGCATTTT. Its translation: CSASVGPLNQPQHF.

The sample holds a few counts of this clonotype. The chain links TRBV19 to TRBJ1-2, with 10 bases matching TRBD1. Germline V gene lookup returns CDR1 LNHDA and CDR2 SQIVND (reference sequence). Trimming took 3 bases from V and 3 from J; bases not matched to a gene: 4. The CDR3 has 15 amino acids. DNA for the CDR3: TGTGCCAGTAGTATTCGGGACAGGGGTCACTATGGCTACACCTTC. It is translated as CASSIRDRGHYGYTF.